Below are 20 T cell receptor beta chains sequenced from a single sample in a study of shared T cell receptors in the human thymus. The assay was immunoSEQ multiplex PCR, and TCRdb's table has in-frame clones only and misses some. Among some 700,000 clones listed, around nine tenths were seen once. The same specimen was also included in a second study, on human thymus T cells.

Sequenced: thymocytes. The origin of the receptors is a boy under two years old with a congenital heart defect.

In its sample, this clone was seen a few times. This chain uses TRBV27 with TRBJ1-5; 7 positions agree with TRBD1. The CDR3 sequence is 15 residues long. J lost 0 bases, V lost 5 bases, and 4 bases had no gene match. The germline V gene encodes CDR1 MNHEY and CDR2 SMNVEV (reference sequence). As DNA, the CDR3 is TGTGCCAGCAGTGGGACAGTTTATAGCAATCAGCCCCAGCATTTT. It yields the protein CASSGTVYSNQPQHF.

The chain links TRBV4-2 to TRBJ1-3; D gene uncertain. Looked up from germline, CDR1 is LGHNA and CDR2 is YNFKEQ. V lost 8 bases and J 1 base, leaving 12 bases between the germline ends. The CDR3 has 14 residues. In nucleotides, the CDR3 is TGTGCCAGCTCCCGAGATACGTCTGGAAACACCATATATTTT. This encodes CASSRDTSGNTIYF.

This chain uses TRBV10-3 with TRBJ2-2, with 7 bases aligning to TRBD2. The germline CDR1 and CDR2 sequences are ENHRY and SYGVKD. V gave up 8 bases and J gave up 0 bases; unmatched junction bases: 6. CDR3 length equals 15 residues. The CDR3 DNA follows: TGTGCCATCCGTCCGGGGACTACGAACACCGGGGAGCTGTTTTTT. Its protein is CAIRPGTTNTGELFF.

The rearrangement joins TRBV7-9 to TRBJ2-5, with D hard to call. Germline-derived CDR1 and CDR2 are SEHNR and FQNEAQ (reference sequence). With 5 bases removed from V and 11 bases from J, the gap between germline ends came to 12 bases. The CDR3 has 11 amino acids. The CDR3 spells CASSRMFTQYF. CDR3 sequence (DNA): TGTGCCAGCAGCCGAATGTTTACTCAGTACTTC.

In its sample, this clone was seen once. The chain recombines TRBV9 with TRBJ2-2; D ambiguous. The V end was cut by 2 bases, the J end by 0 bases, with 11 bases between. The CDR3 spans 16 residues. Germline V lookup: CDR1 SGDLS, CDR2 YYNGEE. CDR3 DNA: TGTGCCAGCAGCGTGGTATGGGCTACGAACACCGGGGAGCTGTTTTTT. Protein product: CASSVVWATNTGELFF.

The chain joins TRBV5-4 to TRBJ2-1; TRBD2 agrees at 11 bases. Germline values: CDR1 SGHNT, CDR2 YYREEE (reference sequence). The CDR3 contains 15 residues. The ends lost 2 bases at V and 4 bases at J; junction bases unmatched: 2. DNA for the CDR3: TGTGCCAGCAGCTTCCGACTAGCGGGGTACAATGAGCAGTTCTTC. It translates to CASSFRLAGYNEQFF.

The V gene is TRBV27, the J gene TRBJ2-2, with a tentative D call TRBD2 (5 bases). Trimming cost V 3 bases and J 7 bases, with 24 bases left between them. The V gene's germline CDR1 is MNHEY and CDR2 SMNVEV (reference sequence). CDR3 size: 18 residues. The chain's CDR3 is CASSFRCASRLPDGELFF. As DNA, the CDR3 is TGTGCCAGCAGTTTCCGATGCGCCTCCCGACTACCTGACGGGGAGCTGTTTTTT.

V usage is TRBV15 and J usage is TRBJ2-3, with a possible D match to TRBD2 (5 bases). This CDR3 is 12 amino acids long. Germline-derived CDR1 and CDR2 are LNHNV and YYDKDF (reference sequence). V lost 0 bases, J lost 9 bases, and 7 bases lay in between. The CDR3 sequence is CATSRDRGTQYF. CDR3 DNA sequence: TGTGCCACCAGCAGAGACCGGGGAACGCAGTATTTT.

The chain recombines TRBV4-3 with TRBJ2-1, with TRBD2 matching 15 bases. Looked up from germline, CDR1 is LGHNA and CDR2 is YSLEER. This CDR3 comprises 22 residues. Germline trimming cut 0 bases from V and 6 bases from J; bases unmatched to any gene: 18. The CDR3, as DNA: TGCGCCAGCAGCCAAGATAGAGTCGGGACTAGCGGGAGGTTACGGACTTCCAATGAGCAGTTCTTC. It codes for CASSQDRVGTSGRLRTSNEQFF.

This clone was found once. One end of the junction fails to match germline, which may point to a read error. The chain has TRBV7-7 and TRBJ2-5; 12 bases are a match to TRBD1. The CDR3 runs 15 residues. The germline V gene encodes CDR1 SSHAT and CDR2 FNYEAQ (reference sequence). The CDR3 spells CASREGQGAVETRYF. The CDR3 bases are TGTGCTAGCCGCGAGGGACAGGGGGCTGTAGAGACCCGGTACTTC.

On this clone: This same CDR3 is encoded by further DNA sequences in the sample. The gene calls are TRBV28 and TRBJ2-7; D might be TRBD2 (5 bases). V lost 6 bases and J 5 bases, leaving 8 bases between the germline ends. The CDR3 runs 11 residues. CDR1 and CDR2 (germline): MDHEN, SYDVKM. The chain's CDR3 is CASSGGDEQYF. The CDR3 coding sequence is TGTGCCAGCAGCGGAGGAGACGAGCAGTACTTC.

The rearrangement joins TRBV4-2 to TRBJ2-1; D is possibly TRBD1 (6 bases). From germline, CDR1 is LGHNA and CDR2 YNFKEQ. V was clipped by 1 base and J by 7 bases, with 11 bases between them. The CDR3 is 14 residues long. In nucleotides, the CDR3 is TGTGCCAGCAGCCAAGTCGGTAGGGGGAATGAGCAGTTCTTC. Its protein is CASSQVGRGNEQFF.

This clone has only a few counts. The rearrangement links TRBV4-2 to TRBJ2-1; D might be TRBD2 (6 bases). The CDR3 has 15 residues. Trimming removed 1 base from V and 1 base from J, with 8 bases in between. Germline values: CDR1 LGHNA, CDR2 YNFKEQ. DNA of the CDR3: TGTGCCAGCAGCCAAGTAGCGGAATCCTACAATGAGCAGTTCTTC. It translates to CASSQVAESYNEQFF.

Only one count was recorded for this clone. This CDR3 is CASTPGQHYEQYF. The CDR3 DNA sequence: TGTGCCAGTACACCGGGACAGCATTACGAGCAGTACTTC. J is TRBJ2-7 and V is TRBV7-4; 7 nucleotides match TRBD1. Germline trimming cut 9 bases from V and 4 bases from J; bases unmatched to any gene: 9. The germline gives CDR1 SGHVT, CDR2 SQSDAQ. This CDR3 is built from 13 residues.

This clone was seen once. The rearrangement links TRBV2 to TRBJ2-7, with TRBD2 matching over 9 bases. Looked up from germline, CDR1 is SNHLY and CDR2 is FYNNEI. V lost 2 bases and J lost 3; bases outside the gene matches: 5. The CDR3 covers 15 residues. The CDR3 nucleotides read TGTGCCAGCAGTGAATCGCGGGAGGGCCTCTACGAGCAGTACTTC. It is translated as CASSESREGLYEQYF. Supplemented by reference TRBV2 and TRBJ2-7, the full variable domain reads EPEVTQTPSHQVTQMGQEVILRCVPISNHLYFYWYRQILGQKVEFLVSFYNNEISEKSEIFDDQFSVERPDGSNFTLKIRSTKLEDSAMYFCASSESREGLYEQYFGPGTRLTVT.

The V call is TRBV28, the J call TRBJ2-7, with D perhaps TRBD1 (6 bases). The germline V gene encodes CDR1 MDHEN and CDR2 SYDVKM. Deletions cut 2 bases from V and 2 bases from J, with 19 bases between. The CDR3 runs to 17 residues. This chain's CDR3 is CASSLGPGHVETYEQYF. The CDR3 DNA follows: TGTGCCAGCAGTTTAGGCCCGGGACACGTCGAGACCTACGAGCAGTACTTC.

The chain links TRBV6-6 to TRBJ1-5; 7 bases align to TRBD1. The CDR3 totals 13 residues. Germline CDR1 reads MNHNY; CDR2 reads SVGAGI (reference sequence). V was pared by 4 bases and J by 5 bases, with 2 bases of the junction left unmatched. In nucleotides, the CDR3 is TGTGCCAGCAGTTCCCAGGGGGATCAGCCCCAGCATTTT. Translated: CASSSQGDQPQHF.

The rearrangement links TRBV7-2 to TRBJ2-7; D is ambiguous. Trimming removed 5 bases from V and 1 base from J, with 15 bases in between. This CDR3 has 15 residues. Germline V gene sequence: CDR1 SGHTA, CDR2 FQGNSA. CDR3 bases: TGTGCCAGCAGCCCTCGAGAGAAGGAGTCCTACGAGCAGTACTTC. Residues: CASSPREKESYEQYF.

The V and J genes are TRBV27 and TRBJ2-7, with D possibly being TRBD2 (5 bases). Per germline, CDR1 MNHEY and CDR2 SMNVEV (reference sequence). V was clipped by 6 bases and J by 7 bases, with 19 bases between them. The CDR3 length is 14 residues. The chain's CDR3 is CASRLTALEREQYF. The CDR3 bases are TGTGCCAGCAGACTAACGGCCCTCGAGCGGGAGCAGTACTTC.

V usage is TRBV12-5 and J usage is TRBJ2-7; TRBD2 matches at 8 bases. V lost 2 bases to trimming and J lost 0 bases; unmatched junction nucleotides: 9. The germline V gene encodes CDR1 LGHNT and CDR2 FRNRAP. The CDR3 contains 17 residues. CDR3 in amino acids: CASGLWTIAGSSYEQYF. Written as DNA, the CDR3 is TGTGCTAGTGGTTTGTGGACCATAGCGGGAAGCTCCTACGAGCAGTACTTC.